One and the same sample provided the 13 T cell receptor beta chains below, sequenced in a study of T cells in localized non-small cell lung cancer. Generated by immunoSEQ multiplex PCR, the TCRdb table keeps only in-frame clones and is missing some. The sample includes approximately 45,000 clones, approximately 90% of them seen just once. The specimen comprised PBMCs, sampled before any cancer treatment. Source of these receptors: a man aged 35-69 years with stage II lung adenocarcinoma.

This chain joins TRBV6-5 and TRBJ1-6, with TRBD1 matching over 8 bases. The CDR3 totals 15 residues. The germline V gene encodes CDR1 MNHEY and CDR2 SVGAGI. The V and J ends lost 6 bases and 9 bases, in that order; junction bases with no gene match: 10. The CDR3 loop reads CASSPTGDRGSPLHF. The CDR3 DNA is TGTGCCAGCAGCCCGACAGGGGATCGCGGTTCACCCCTCCACTTT.

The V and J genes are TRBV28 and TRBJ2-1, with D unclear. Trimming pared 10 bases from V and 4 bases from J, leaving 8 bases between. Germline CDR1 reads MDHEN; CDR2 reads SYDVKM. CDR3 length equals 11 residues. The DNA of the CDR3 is TGTGCCACACGAGATTACAATGAGCAGTTCTTC. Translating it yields CATRDYNEQFF.

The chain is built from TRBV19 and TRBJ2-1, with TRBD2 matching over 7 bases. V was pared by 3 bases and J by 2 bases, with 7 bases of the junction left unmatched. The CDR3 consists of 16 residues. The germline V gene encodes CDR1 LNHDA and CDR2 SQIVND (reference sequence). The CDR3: CASSIQAGLTYNEQFF. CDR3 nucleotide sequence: TGTGCCAGTAGTATTCAAGCGGGGCTTACCTACAATGAGCAGTTCTTC.

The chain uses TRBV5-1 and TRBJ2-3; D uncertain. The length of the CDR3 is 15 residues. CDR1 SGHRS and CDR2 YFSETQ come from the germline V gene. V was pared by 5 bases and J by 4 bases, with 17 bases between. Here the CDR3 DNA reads TGCGCCAGCAGTTTAGGCCAGTTCCGGTCAGATACGCAGTATTTT. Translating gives CASSLGQFRSDTQYF.

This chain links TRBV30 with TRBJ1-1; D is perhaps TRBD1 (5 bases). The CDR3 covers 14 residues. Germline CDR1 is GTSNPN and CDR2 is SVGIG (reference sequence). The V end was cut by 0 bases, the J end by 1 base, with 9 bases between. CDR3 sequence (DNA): TGTGCCTGGAGTGTAGGTGGGGGGAACACTGAAGCTTTCTTT. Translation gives CAWSVGGGNTEAFF. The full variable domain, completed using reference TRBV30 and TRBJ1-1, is SQTIHQWPATLVQPVGSPLSLECTVEGTSNPNLYWYRQAAGRGLQLLFYSVGIGQISSEVPQNLSASRPQDRQFILSSKKLLLSDSGFYLCAWSVGGGNTEAFFGQGTRLTVV.

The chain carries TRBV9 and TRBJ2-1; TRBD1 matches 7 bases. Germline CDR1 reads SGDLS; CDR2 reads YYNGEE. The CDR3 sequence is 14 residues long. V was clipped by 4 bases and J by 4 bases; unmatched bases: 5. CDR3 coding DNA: TGTGCCAGCAGCCCAGGGGACAGATACAATGAGCAGTTCTTC. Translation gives CASSPGDRYNEQFF.

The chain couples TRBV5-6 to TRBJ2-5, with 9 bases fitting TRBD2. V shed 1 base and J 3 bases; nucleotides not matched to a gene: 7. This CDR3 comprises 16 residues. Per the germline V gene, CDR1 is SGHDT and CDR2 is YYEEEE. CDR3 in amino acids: CASSLYAGLAKETQYF. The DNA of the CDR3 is TGTGCCAGCAGCTTGTACGCCGGACTAGCGAAAGAGACCCAGTACTTC.

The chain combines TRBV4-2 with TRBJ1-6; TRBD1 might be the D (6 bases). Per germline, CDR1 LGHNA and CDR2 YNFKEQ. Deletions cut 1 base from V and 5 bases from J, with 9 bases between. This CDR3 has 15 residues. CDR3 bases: TGTGCCAGCAGCCAAGGACAGGCTAATAATTCACCCCTCCACTTT. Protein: CASSQGQANNSPLHF.

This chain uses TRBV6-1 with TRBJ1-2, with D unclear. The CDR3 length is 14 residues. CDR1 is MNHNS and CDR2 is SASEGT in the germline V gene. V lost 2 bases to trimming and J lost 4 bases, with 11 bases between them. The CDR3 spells CASSENGAGYGYTF. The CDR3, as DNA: TGTGCCAGCAGTGAAAACGGCGCTGGCTATGGCTACACCTTC.

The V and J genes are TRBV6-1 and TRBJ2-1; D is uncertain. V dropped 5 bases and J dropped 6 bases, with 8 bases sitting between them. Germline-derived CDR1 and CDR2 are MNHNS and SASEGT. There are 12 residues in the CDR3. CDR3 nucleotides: TGTGCCAGCAGTTGGGCCAGCAATGAGCAGTTCTTC. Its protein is CASSWASNEQFF.

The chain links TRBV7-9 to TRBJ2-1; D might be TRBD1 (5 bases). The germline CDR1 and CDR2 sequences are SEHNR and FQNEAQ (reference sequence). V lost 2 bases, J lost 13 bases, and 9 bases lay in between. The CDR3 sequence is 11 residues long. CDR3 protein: CASSLSGIQFF. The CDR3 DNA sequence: TGTGCCAGCAGCTTATCAGGGATTCAGTTCTTC.

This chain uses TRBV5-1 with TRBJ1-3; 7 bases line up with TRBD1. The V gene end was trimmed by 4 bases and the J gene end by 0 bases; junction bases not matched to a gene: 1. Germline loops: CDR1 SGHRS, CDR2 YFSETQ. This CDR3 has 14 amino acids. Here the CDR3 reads CASSDRASGNTIYF. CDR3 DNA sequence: TGCGCCAGCAGCGACAGGGCCTCTGGAAACACCATATATTTT.

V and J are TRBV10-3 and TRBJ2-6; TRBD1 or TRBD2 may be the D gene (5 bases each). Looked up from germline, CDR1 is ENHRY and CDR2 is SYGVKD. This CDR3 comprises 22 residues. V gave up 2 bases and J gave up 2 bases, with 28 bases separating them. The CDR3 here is CAISERTMTAGEVGPGANVLTF. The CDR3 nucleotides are TGTGCCATCAGTGAGAGAACGATGACAGCCGGCGAAGTGGGACCTGGGGCCAACGTCCTGACTTTC.